The 4 T cell receptor beta chains in this list originate from one sample, sequenced in a study of T cells in Graves' hyperthyroidism and ophthalmopathy. RNA transcripts were the template for amplifying TCR beta CDR3 regions. A first-round RT-PCR of the TCR CDR3 used the HTBI primer set. TCRdb passed the multiplex PCR reads through MiXCR, listing each CDR3 protein once. The sample shows some 510,000 distinct CDR3 sequences, under 60% of them seen only once. The sequencing sample was made of peripheral blood or thyroid tissue (not recorded which). These receptors originate from a woman in her late teens or twenties with Graves' hyperthyroidism.

This chain joins TRBV7-2 and TRBJ1-6; D is ambiguous. This CDR3 spans 13 amino acids. Between the trimmed V and J ends, which lost 11 bases and 10 bases, there was a span of 18 bases. CDR1 is SGHTA and CDR2 is FQGNSA in the germline V gene. Here the CDR3 reads CAWSEGFRSPLHF. CDR3 DNA: TGTGCCTGGAGTGAGGGCTTTCGGTCACCCCTCCACTTT.

V usage is TRBV29-1 and J usage is TRBJ1-2; possibly TRBD1 for D (6 bases). CDR3 length: 12 residues. Germline-derived CDR1 and CDR2 are SQVTM and ANQGSEA. Trimming removed 2 bases from V and 6 bases from J, with 10 bases in between. The chain's CDR3 is CSVETGSDGYTF. The CDR3 nucleotides read TGCAGCGTTGAAACAGGGAGTGATGGCTACACCTTC.

The sample holds a few counts of this clonotype. The CDR3: CSASRTGINTEAFF. The CDR3 coding sequence is TGCAGTGCTAGTCGCACAGGGATCAACACTGAAGCTTTCTTT. This chain joins TRBV20-1 and TRBJ1-1, with D possibly matching TRBD1 (6 bases). The V gene lost 3 bases and the J gene lost 2 bases, with 13 bases spanning the gap. The CDR3 is 14 residues long. CDR1 and CDR2 from the germline V gene are DFQATT and SNEGSKA (reference sequence).

The chain is built from TRBV7-3 and TRBJ1-6, with D hard to call. Trimming took off 4 bases at V and 6 bases at J, with 10 bases between the two ends. The CDR3 covers 14 residues. The germline gives CDR1 SGHTA, CDR2 FQGTGA. CDR3 nucleotide sequence: TGTGCCAGCAGCTCCAAGGGTCGTAATTCACCCCTCCACTTT. Translation: CASSSKGRNSPLHF.